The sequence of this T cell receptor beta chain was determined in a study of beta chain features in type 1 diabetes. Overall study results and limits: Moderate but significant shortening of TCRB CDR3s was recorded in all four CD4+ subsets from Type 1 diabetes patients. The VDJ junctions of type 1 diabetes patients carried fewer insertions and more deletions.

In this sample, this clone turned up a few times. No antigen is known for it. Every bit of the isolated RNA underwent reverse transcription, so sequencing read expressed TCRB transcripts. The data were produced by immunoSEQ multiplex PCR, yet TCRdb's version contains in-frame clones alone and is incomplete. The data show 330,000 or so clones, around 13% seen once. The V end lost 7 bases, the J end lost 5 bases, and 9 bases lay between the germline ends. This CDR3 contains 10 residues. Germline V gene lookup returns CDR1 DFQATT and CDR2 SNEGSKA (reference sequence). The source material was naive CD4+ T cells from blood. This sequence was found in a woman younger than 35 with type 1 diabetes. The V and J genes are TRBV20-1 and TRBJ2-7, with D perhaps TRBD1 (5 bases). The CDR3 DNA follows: TGCAGTGTCCAGGGTCACGAGCAGTACTTC. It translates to CSVQGHEQYF.